This T cell receptor (beta chain) originates from a study of blood T cell repertoires in COVID-19. The authors' processing: Reference gene primer amplification yielded estimated nucleated cell counts. Measured with immunoSEQ multiplex PCR; TCRdb has only the in-frame clones, and not every one. The V and J calls and the clone size are those of that table, but D and trimming were determined from the DNA. The table shows some 150,000 clones, with 75% to 90% occurring only once. The germline V gene has CDR1 SGHTA and CDR2 FQGTGA. The CDR3 runs to 18 residues. The J segment lost 5 bases and the V segment lost 5 bases, leaving 16 bases of the junction unmatched.

V usage is TRBV7-3 and J usage is TRBJ2-1; 9 bases match TRBD2. This clonotype originated in a woman aged 40 to 50 with acute or convalescent COVID-19. The sample was peripheral blood. The CDR3 here is CASSPSVPTSGKNNEQFF. The CDR3 nucleotides are TGTGCCAGCAGCCCCTCAGTCCCGACTAGCGGAAAAAACAATGAGCAGTTCTTC. The entire variable domain, with the rest obtained from reference TRBV7-3 and TRBJ2-1, is as follows: GAGVSQTPSNKVTEKGKYVELRCDPISGHTALYWYRQSLGQGPEFLIYFQGTGAADDSGLPNDRFFAVRPEGSVSTLKIQRTERGDSAVYLCASSPSVPTSGKNNEQFFGPGTRLTVL.